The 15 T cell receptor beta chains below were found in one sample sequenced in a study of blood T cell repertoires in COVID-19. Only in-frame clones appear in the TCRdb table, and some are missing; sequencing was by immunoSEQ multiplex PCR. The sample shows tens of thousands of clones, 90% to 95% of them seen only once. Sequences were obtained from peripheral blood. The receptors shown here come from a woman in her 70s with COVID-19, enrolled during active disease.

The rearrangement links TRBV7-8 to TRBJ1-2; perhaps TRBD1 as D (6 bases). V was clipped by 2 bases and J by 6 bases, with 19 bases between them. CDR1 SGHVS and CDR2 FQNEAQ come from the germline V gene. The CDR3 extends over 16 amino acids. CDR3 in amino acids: CASSLQETGSKNGYTF. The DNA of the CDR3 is TGTGCCAGCAGCTTACAGGAGACAGGTTCTAAGAATGGCTACACCTTC.

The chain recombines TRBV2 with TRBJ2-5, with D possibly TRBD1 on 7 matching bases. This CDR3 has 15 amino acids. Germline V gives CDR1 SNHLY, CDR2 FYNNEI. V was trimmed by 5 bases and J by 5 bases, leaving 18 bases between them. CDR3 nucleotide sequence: TGTGCCAGCAGTCCAGGGGGGTTGTCATCGGAGACCCAGTACTTC. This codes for CASSPGGLSSETQYF. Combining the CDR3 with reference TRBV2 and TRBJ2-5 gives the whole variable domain EPEVTQTPSHQVTQMGQEVILRCVPISNHLYFYWYRQILGQKVEFLVSFYNNEISEKSEIFDDQFSVERPDGSNFTLKIRSTKLEDSAMYFCASSPGGLSSETQYFGPGTRLLVL.

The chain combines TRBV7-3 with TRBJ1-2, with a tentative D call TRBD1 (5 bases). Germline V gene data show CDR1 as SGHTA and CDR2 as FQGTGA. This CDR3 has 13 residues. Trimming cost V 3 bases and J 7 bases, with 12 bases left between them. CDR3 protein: CASSFLEGSGYTF. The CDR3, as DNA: TGTGCCAGCAGCTTCCTGGAGGGGAGTGGCTACACCTTC.

DNA of the CDR3: TGTGCCAGCAACCAGGGCGGAAACTCTGGGGCCAACGTCCTGACTTTC. Amino acids: CASNQGGNSGANVLTF. The J gene is TRBJ2-6, the V gene TRBV2, with D possibly being TRBD1 (5 bases). CDR1 and CDR2 (germline): SNHLY, FYNNEI. The CDR3 has 16 amino acids. The ends were cut back, 7 bases at V and 0 bases at J, with 13 bases in the middle. The full variable domain, in which reference TRBV2 and TRBJ2-6 provide the parts outside the CDR3, is EPEVTQTPSHQVTQMGQEVILRCVPISNHLYFYWYRQILGQKVEFLVSFYNNEISEKSEIFDDQFSVERPDGSNFTLKIRSTKLEDSAMYFCASNQGGNSGANVLTFGAGSRLTVL.

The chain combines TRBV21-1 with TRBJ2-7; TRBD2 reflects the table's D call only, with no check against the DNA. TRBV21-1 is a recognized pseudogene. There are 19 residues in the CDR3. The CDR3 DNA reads TGTGCCAGCAGCAAACGACACTCGGAGACTAGCGGGCCGCCCTACGAGCAGTACTTC. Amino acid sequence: CASSKRHSETSGPPYEQYF.

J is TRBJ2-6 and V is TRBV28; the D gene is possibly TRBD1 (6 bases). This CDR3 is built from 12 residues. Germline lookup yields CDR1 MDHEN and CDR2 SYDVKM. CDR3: CASGAGANVLTF. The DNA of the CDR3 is TGTGCTTCAGGGGCCGGGGCCAACGTCCTGACTTTC.

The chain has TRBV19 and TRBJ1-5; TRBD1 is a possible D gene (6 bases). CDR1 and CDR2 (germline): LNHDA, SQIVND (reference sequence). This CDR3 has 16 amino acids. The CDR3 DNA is TGTCCCGGGAGGGACACGGGCACCCGTAGCAATCAGCCCCAGCATTTT. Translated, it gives CPGRDTGTRSNQPQHF.

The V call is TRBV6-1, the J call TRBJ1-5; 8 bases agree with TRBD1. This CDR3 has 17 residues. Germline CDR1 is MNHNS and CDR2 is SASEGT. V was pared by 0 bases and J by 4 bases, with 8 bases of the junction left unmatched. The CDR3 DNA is TGTGCCAGCAGTGAAGCGATGCGTCGACAGGGGAATCAGCCCCAGCATTTT. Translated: CASSEAMRRQGNQPQHF.

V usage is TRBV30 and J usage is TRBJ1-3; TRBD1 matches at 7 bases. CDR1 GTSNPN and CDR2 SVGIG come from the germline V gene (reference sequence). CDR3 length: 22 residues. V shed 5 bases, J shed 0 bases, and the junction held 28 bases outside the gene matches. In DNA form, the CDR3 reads TGTGCCTGGGCTTCGGACTCTGGACTCGCAAACTACAGGGGCTACTCTGGAAACACCATATATTTT. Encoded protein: CAWASDSGLANYRGYSGNTIYF.

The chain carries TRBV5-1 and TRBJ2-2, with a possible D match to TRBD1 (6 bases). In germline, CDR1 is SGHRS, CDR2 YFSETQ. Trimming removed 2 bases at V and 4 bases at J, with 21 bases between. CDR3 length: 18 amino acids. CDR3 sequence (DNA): TGCGCCAGCAGCTTACAGGGACGACCTTTTACGGGCACCGGGGAGCTGTTTTTT. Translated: CASSLQGRPFTGTGELFF. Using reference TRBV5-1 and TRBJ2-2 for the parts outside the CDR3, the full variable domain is KAGVTQTPRYLIKTRGQQVTLSCSPISGHRSVSWYQQTPGQGLQFLFEYFSETQRNKGNFPGRFSGRQFSNSRSEMNVSTLELGDSALYLCASSLQGRPFTGTGELFFGEGSRLTVL.

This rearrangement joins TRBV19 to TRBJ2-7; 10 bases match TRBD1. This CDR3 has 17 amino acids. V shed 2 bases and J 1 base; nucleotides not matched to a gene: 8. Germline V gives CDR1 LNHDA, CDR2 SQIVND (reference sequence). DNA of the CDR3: TGTGCCAGTAGTATAAGGGACAGGGGAACGGGGTCCTACGAGCAGTACTTC. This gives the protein CASSIRDRGTGSYEQYF.

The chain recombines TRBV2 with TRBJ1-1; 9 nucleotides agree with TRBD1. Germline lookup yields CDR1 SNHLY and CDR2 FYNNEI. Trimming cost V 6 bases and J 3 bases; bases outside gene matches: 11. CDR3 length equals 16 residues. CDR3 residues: CASRGGQGNFDTEAFF. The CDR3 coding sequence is TGTGCCAGCAGAGGCGGACAGGGGAATTTCGACACTGAAGCTTTCTTT.

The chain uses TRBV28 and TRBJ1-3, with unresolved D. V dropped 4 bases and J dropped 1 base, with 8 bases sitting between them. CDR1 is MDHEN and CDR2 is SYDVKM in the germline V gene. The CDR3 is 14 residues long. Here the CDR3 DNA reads TGTGCCAGCAGTTGGCTTTTATCTGGAAACACCATATATTTT. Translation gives CASSWLLSGNTIYF.

DNA of the CDR3: TGCAGCTTCGGACAGGGGGCTTCAACAGATACGCAGTATTTT. It codes for CSFGQGASTDTQYF. J is TRBJ2-3 and V is TRBV29-1; 11 bases map to TRBD1. The CDR3 consists of 14 residues. CDR1 and CDR2 (germline): SQVTM, ANQGSEA. V trimming: 8 bases; J trimming: 3 bases; junction bases outside the gene matches: 7.

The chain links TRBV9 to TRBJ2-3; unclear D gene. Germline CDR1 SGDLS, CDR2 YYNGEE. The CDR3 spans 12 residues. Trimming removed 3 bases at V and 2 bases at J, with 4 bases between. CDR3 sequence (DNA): TGTGCCAGCAGCGCCCACACAGATACGCAGTATTTT. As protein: CASSAHTDTQYF.